The clone carrying this T cell receptor beta chain was observed a few times. Its antigen is as yet unknown. Making use of molecular barcodes, quantitative 5'-RACE generated TCR beta libraries. Each CDR3 protein is one row after TCRdb ran MiXCR on the 5' RACE reads. The repertoire consists of around 250,000 distinct CDR3 sequences, with approximately 20% occurring once and the leading ten covering around a third. This CDR3 contains 12 residues. V was shortened by 5 bases and J by 7 bases, with 11 bases between the two germline ends. Per germline, CDR1 SQVTM and CDR2 ANQGSEA. The sample belongs to a study of CD8 T cells in ankylosing spondylitis. Broader study findings: As reported, disease-linked clones showed significant enrichment in matched ankylosing spondylitis synovial fluid. Peripheral blood samples showed relatively rare disease-linked clones, and these clones were CD8+. Typical of ankylosing spondylitis blood, it appeared, was a TCR beta motif of eight highly homologous variants.

The gene calls are TRBV29-1 and TRBJ2-2; tentative D call: TRBD2 (5 bases). Sequenced input: blood, either unsorted or a sorted T cell fraction (not recorded which). This TCR was recovered from a male donor with ankylosing spondylitis or in good health (not recorded which). The CDR3 region is CSVLEDGGELFF. CDR3 coding DNA: TGCAGCGTTCTGGAGGATGGCGGGGAGCTGTTTTTT.